One and the same sample provided the 22 T cell receptor beta chains below, sequenced in a study of T cell repertoires in cytomegalovirus infection. Via MiXCR, TCRdb re-called the reads, giving one row per CDR3 protein. Among 370,000 or so distinct CDR3 sequences listed, about 35% were seen once. For these TCRs, the target antigens are not known. This material consisted of cultured PBMCs, taken from culture after CMV antigen stimulation. The origin of the receptors is a human donor in good health (CMV status not recorded). Some clones in this sample may be carry-over from other donors' samples.

The gene calls are TRBV7-9 and TRBJ2-1; the D is unclear. Trimming removed 3 bases from V and 5 bases from J, with 8 bases in between. Per germline, CDR1 SEHNR and CDR2 FQNEAQ (reference sequence). The CDR3 sequence is 13 residues long. CDR3 in DNA: TGTGCCAGCAGCTTGCCAGAGGACAATGAGCAGTTCTTC. This sequence encodes CASSLPEDNEQFF.

This clonotype occurred once. The chain links TRBV28 to TRBJ1-1; tentative D call: TRBD1 (6 bases). Germline V gene sequence: CDR1 MDHEN, CDR2 SYDVKM. Between the trimmed V and J ends, which lost 3 bases and 1 base, there was a span of 15 bases. The CDR3 consists of 16 residues. The CDR3 coding sequence is TGTGCCAGCAGTTTTGTCCAGGGGCTCGGGAACACTGAAGCTTTCTTT. Amino acids: CASSFVQGLGNTEAFF. Variable domain in full (rest from reference TRBV28 and TRBJ1-1): DVKVTQSSRYLVKRTGEKVFLECVQDMDHENMFWYRQDPGLGLRLIYFSYDVKMKEKGDIPEGYSVSREKKERFSLILESASTNQTSMYLCASSFVQGLGNTEAFFGQGTRLTVV.

At least ten counts were recorded for this clonotype. The chain couples TRBV7-2 to TRBJ2-1; D gene uncertain. This CDR3 is 12 amino acids long. Germline assignment: CDR1 SGHTA and CDR2 FQGNSA. Trimming cost V 2 bases and J 5 bases, with 4 bases left between them. DNA of the CDR3: TGTGCCAGCAGCTTACGAGACAATGAGCAGTTCTTC. Protein product: CASSLRDNEQFF.

V is TRBV7-6 and J is TRBJ1-5; TRBD1 matches at 8 bases. This CDR3 has 17 amino acids. In germline, CDR1 is SGHVS, CDR2 FNYEAQ. After removal of 4 bases from V and 2 bases from J, the junction contained 10 bases not matched to a gene. CDR3: CASSSAPGGDGNQPQHF. The CDR3 DNA is TGTGCCAGCAGCTCCGCCCCAGGGGGCGACGGCAATCAGCCCCAGCATTTT.

The chain links TRBV6-1 to TRBJ2-1; D is perhaps TRBD2 (5 bases). The CDR3 is 14 residues long. V dropped 6 bases and J dropped 5 bases, with 14 bases sitting between them. Per germline, CDR1 MNHNS and CDR2 SASEGT. DNA for the CDR3: TGTGCCAGCAGACCCCTTAGCGTTCACAATGAGCAGTTCTTC. This gives the protein CASRPLSVHNEQFF.

V usage is TRBV20-1 and J usage is TRBJ2-1, with a tentative D call TRBD2 (5 bases). V lost 5 bases, J lost 2 bases, and 16 bases lay in between. The CDR3 covers 15 residues. The germline CDR1 and CDR2 sequences are DFQATT and SNEGSKA (reference sequence). The chain's CDR3 is CSAPRTLLPYNEQFF. The CDR3 bases are TGCAGTGCTCCCCGGACTCTCCTACCCTACAATGAGCAGTTCTTC.

This clonotype was picked up a small number of times. The chain recombines TRBV28 with TRBJ1-2; D unclear. V was pared by 7 bases and J by 8 bases, with 14 bases between. The CDR3 spans 12 residues. CDR1 and CDR2 (germline): MDHEN, SYDVKM. Here the CDR3 reads CASTSASTGYTF. As DNA, the CDR3 is TGTGCCAGCACCTCAGCGTCCACGGGCTACACCTTC.

J is TRBJ1-1 and V is TRBV6-5; TRBD1 aligns across 10 bases. The CDR3 has 18 residues. Trimming removed 0 bases from V and 5 bases from J; junction bases left unmatched: 12. Germline loops: CDR1 MNHEY, CDR2 SVGAGI. The CDR3 DNA reads as TGTGCCAGCAGTTACTCCTCGACAGGGGGCCTACGATTGACTGAAGCTTTCTTT. It specifies CASSYSSTGGLRLTEAFF.

The chain is built from TRBV7-3 and TRBJ1-2; 7 nucleotides match TRBD1. The CDR3 consists of 14 residues. J gave up 2 bases and V 5 bases, and 5 bases lay outside the gene matches. From germline, CDR1 is SGHTA and CDR2 FQGTGA. CDR3 loop: CASSPPGQNYGYTF. DNA of the CDR3: TGTGCCAGCAGCCCCCCGGGACAGAACTATGGCTACACCTTC.

CDR3 sequence (DNA): TGCGCCAGCAGCTTGGCCGGGACCGATAACTATGGCTACACCTTC. The encoded protein is CASSLAGTDNYGYTF. The chain carries TRBV5-1 and TRBJ1-2; perhaps TRBD1 as D (5 bases). The germline CDR1 and CDR2 sequences are SGHRS and YFSETQ. Trimming left V 0 bases short and J 1 base short, with 10 bases between. The CDR3 has 15 residues.

A few counts support this clonotype. J is TRBJ1-2 and V is TRBV20-1, with D uncertain. V dropped 1 base and J dropped 3 bases, with 21 bases sitting between them. The CDR3 has 17 amino acids. In germline, CDR1 is DFQATT, CDR2 SNEGSKA (reference sequence). In DNA, the CDR3 is TGCAGTGCTAGAGCAGGCTTTAATATTGCCGCTTACTATGGCTACACCTTC. This sequence encodes CSARAGFNIAAYYGYTF.

This chain uses TRBV18 with TRBJ2-7, with D possibly TRBD1 on 5 matching bases. This CDR3 region has 13 residues. Germline V gene lookup returns CDR1 KGHSH and CDR2 LQKENI. V lost 3 bases, J lost 7 bases, and 13 bases lay in between. CDR3 loop: CASSPSGSDEQYV. The CDR3 DNA reads as TGTGCCAGCTCACCGTCAGGGTCGGATGAGCAGTACGTC.

The table lists this clonotype with a few counts. The rearrangement uses TRBV19 and TRBJ1-1; no clear D. The CDR3 totals 13 residues. The V end was cut by 6 bases, the J end by 0 bases, with 8 bases between. CDR1 LNHDA and CDR2 SQIVND come from the germline V gene (reference sequence). In DNA, the CDR3 is TGTGCCAGTAGCGACACACTGAACACTGAAGCTTTCTTT. Translating gives CASSDTLNTEAFF.

This clonotype was observed a handful of times. The chain has TRBV7-2 and TRBJ1-2; D uncertain. Between the trimmed V and J ends, which lost 5 bases and 6 bases, there was a span of 7 bases. Germline CDR1 SGHTA, CDR2 FQGNSA. The CDR3 runs 11 residues. CDR3 amino acids: CASSPVDGYTF. CDR3 nucleotides: TGTGCCAGCAGCCCAGTGGATGGCTACACCTTC.

This clonotype was seen once. It is likely a read error, because the conserved phenylalanine at the end of the CDR3 is missing. The chain employs TRBV19 and TRBJ2-6, with D possibly being TRBD1 or TRBD2 (5 bases each). CDR3 length: 16 residues. The V gene lost 7 bases and the J gene lost 1 base, with 14 bases spanning the gap. From germline, CDR1 is LNHDA and CDR2 SQIVND (reference sequence). Here the CDR3 reads CASTPGRISGANVLTY. CDR3 DNA sequence: TGTGCCAGTACCCCGGGACGTATTTCTGGGGCCAACGTCCTGACTTAC.

This clonotype was seen just once. The chain joins TRBV28 to TRBJ2-7, with TRBD2 matching 9 bases. Germline assignment: CDR1 MDHEN and CDR2 SYDVKM. Trimming at V came to 6 bases and at J to 6 bases, leaving 9 bases not matched to a gene. CDR3 length: 14 residues. CDR3 DNA: TGTGCCAGCAGAGCGGGACTAGCAATTCGCGAGCAGTACTTC. It encodes CASRAGLAIREQYF.

The chain recombines TRBV5-4 with TRBJ2-6; D possibly corresponds to TRBD1 (5 bases). Deletions cut 6 bases from V and 0 bases from J, with 16 bases between. This CDR3 has 17 residues. Per germline, CDR1 SGHNT and CDR2 YYREEE (reference sequence). The CDR3 DNA reads as TGTGCCAGCAACCTCAGACAGCTAAGCTCTGGGGCCAACGTCCTGACTTTC. This translates into CASNLRQLSSGANVLTF.

This clonotype has a handful of counts. A read error may explain this, as a much larger clone is one base away. The V and J genes are TRBV4-2 and TRBJ1-5; D is possibly TRBD1 (5 bases). The CDR3 is 13 amino acids. From germline, CDR1 is LGHNA and CDR2 YNFKEQ. V lost 5 bases, J lost 5 bases, and 10 bases lay in between. For the CDR3, the DNA is TGTGCCAGCAGCTACATGGGGGATCAGCCCCAGCATTTT. Protein: CASSYMGDQPQHF.

The chain is built from TRBV12-5 and TRBJ2-7; 7 nucleotides agree with TRBD1. V gave up 6 bases and J gave up 6 bases; unmatched junction bases: 2. The CDR3 extends over 11 amino acids. Germline values: CDR1 LGHNT, CDR2 FRNRAP. The CDR3 is CASGGGGEQYV. CDR3 in DNA: TGTGCTAGTGGAGGGGGCGGCGAGCAGTACGTC.

This clonotype has just one count. The genes are TRBV5-4 and TRBJ1-6, with 7 positions matching TRBD1. The junction had 4 bases not matched to a gene; V was cut back by 3 bases and J by 7 bases. Germline-derived CDR1 and CDR2 are SGHNT and YYREEE (reference sequence). This CDR3 comprises 14 residues. The CDR3 sequence is CASSSRGPNSPLHF. CDR3 DNA sequence: TGTGCCAGCAGCTCGAGGGGGCCCAATTCACCCCTCCACTTT.

The V and J genes are TRBV7-3 and TRBJ1-5; 7 positions match TRBD1. J gave up 5 bases and V 5 bases, and 3 bases lay outside the gene matches. CDR3 length: 13 residues. From germline, CDR1 is SGHTA and CDR2 FQGTGA. CDR3 loop: CASSRGPDQPQHF. CDR3 in DNA: TGTGCCAGCAGCAGGGGGCCGGATCAGCCCCAGCATTTT.

The V and J genes are TRBV6-2 or TRBV6-3 and TRBJ1-5; the match to TRBD1 covers 7 bases. Germline-derived CDR1 and CDR2 are MNHEY and SVGEGT. Trimming removed 3 bases from V and 7 bases from J; junction bases left unmatched: 6. The CDR3 extends over 14 amino acids. CDR3 in amino acids: CASSYRQGWQPQHF. CDR3 coding DNA: TGTGCCAGCAGTTATCGACAGGGTTGGCAGCCCCAGCATTTT.